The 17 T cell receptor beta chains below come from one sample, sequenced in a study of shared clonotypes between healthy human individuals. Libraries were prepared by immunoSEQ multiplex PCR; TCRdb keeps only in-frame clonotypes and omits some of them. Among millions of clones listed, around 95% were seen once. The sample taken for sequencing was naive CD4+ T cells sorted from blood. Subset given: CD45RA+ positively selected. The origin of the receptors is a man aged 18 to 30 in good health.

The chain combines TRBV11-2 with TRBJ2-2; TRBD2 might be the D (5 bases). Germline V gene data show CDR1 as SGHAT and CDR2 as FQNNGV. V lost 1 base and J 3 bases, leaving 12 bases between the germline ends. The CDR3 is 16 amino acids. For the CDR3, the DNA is TGTGCCAGCAGCTTAGTGTTCCTAGCTGACACCGGGGAGCTGTTTTTT. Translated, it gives CASSLVFLADTGELFF.

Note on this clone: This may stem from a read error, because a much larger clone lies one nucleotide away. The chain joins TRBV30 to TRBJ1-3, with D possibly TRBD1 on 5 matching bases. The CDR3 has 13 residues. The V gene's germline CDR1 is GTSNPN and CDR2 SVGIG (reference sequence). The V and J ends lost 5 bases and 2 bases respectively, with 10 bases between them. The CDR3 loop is CAWEIGAGNTIYF. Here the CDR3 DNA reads TGTGCCTGGGAGATAGGGGCTGGAAACACCATATATTTT.

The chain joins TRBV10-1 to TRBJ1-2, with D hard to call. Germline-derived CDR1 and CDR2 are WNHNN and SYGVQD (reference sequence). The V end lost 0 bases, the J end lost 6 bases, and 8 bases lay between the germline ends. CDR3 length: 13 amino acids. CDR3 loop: CASSESKVDGYTF. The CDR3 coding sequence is TGCGCCAGCAGTGAGTCGAAGGTGGATGGCTACACCTTC.

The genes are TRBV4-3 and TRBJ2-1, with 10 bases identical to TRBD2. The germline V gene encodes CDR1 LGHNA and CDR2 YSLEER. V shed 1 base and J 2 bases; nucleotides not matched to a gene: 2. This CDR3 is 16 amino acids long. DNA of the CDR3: TGCGCCAGCAGCCAAGCCGGGACTAGCGCCTACAATGAGCAGTTCTTC. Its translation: CASSQAGTSAYNEQFF.

CDR3 amino acids: CASSPPGTGGRETQYF. The CDR3 DNA follows: TGTGCCAGCAGTCCCCCGGGGACAGGGGGCCGAGAGACCCAGTACTTC. The chain carries TRBV28 and TRBJ2-5, with TRBD1 matching 12 bases. After removal of 5 bases from V and 4 bases from J, the junction contained 8 bases not matched to a gene. CDR1 is MDHEN, CDR2 SYDVKM, per germline. The CDR3 has 16 amino acids. Full variable domain (rest looked up from reference TRBV28 and TRBJ2-5): DVKVTQSSRYLVKRTGEKVFLECVQDMDHENMFWYRQDPGLGLRLIYFSYDVKMKEKGDIPEGYSVSREKKERFSLILESASTNQTSMYLCASSPPGTGGRETQYFGPGTRLLVL.

CDR3 amino acids: CASSHPGLAGVNEQFF. In nucleotides, the CDR3 is TGCGCCAGCAGCCACCCGGGACTAGCGGGAGTTAATGAGCAGTTCTTC. The chain combines TRBV4-3 with TRBJ2-1, with 14 positions matching TRBD2. In germline, CDR1 is LGHNA, CDR2 YSLEER. The CDR3 has 16 amino acids. Unmatched junction bases numbered 5, after V lost 3 bases and J lost 7 bases.

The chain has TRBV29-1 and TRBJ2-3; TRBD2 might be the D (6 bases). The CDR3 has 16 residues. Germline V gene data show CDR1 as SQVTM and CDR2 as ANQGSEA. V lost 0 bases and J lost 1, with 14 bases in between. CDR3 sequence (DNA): TGCAGCGTTGAAGACCGGGTAACGGGGGGCACAGATACGCAGTATTTT. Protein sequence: CSVEDRVTGGTDTQYF.

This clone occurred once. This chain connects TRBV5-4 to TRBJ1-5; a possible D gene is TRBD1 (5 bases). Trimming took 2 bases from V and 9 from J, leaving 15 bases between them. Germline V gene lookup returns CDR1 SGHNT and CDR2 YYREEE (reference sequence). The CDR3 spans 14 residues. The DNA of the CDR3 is TGTGCCAGCAGCTTAGTGGGGCTAGTTTCGCCCCAGCATTTT. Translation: CASSLVGLVSPQHF. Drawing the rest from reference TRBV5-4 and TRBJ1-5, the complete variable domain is ETGVTQSPTHLIKTRGQQVTLRCSSQSGHNTVSWYQQALGQGPQFIFQYYREEENGRGNFPPRFSGLQFPNYSSELNVNALELDDSALYLCASSLVGLVSPQHFGDGTRLSIL.

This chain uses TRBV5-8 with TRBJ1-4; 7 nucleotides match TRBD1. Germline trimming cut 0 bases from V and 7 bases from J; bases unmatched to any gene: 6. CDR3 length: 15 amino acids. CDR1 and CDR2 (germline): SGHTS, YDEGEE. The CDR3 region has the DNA TGTGCCAGCAGCTTGGAACAGGGGAGATTTGAAAAACTGTTTTTT. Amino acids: CASSLEQGRFEKLFF.

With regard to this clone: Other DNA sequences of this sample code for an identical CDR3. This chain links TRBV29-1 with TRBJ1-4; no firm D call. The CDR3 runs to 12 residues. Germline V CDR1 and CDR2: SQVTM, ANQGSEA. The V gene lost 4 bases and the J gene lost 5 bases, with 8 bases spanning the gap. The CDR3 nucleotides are TGCAGCGTTGCAGTGTCGAATGAAAAACTGTTTTTT. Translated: CSVAVSNEKLFF.

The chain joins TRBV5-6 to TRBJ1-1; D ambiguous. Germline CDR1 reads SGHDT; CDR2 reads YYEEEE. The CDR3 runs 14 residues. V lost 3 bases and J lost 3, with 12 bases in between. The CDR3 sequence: CASSSSLFDTEAFF. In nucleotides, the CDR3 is TGTGCCAGCAGCTCATCGTTATTCGACACTGAAGCTTTCTTT.

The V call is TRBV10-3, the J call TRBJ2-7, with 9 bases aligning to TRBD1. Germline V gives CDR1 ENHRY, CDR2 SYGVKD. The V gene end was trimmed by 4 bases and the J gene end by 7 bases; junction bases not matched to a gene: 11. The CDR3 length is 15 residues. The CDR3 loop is CAISGDRVGIGEQYF. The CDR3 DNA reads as TGTGCCATCAGTGGGGACAGGGTGGGGATTGGGGAGCAGTACTTC.

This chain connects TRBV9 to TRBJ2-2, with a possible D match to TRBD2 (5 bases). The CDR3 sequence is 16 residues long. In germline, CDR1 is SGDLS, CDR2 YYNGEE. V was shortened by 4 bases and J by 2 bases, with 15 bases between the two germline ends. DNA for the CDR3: TGTGCCAGCAGCCCACCGGCGGGTATAAACACCGGGGAGCTGTTTTTT. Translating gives CASSPPAGINTGELFF.

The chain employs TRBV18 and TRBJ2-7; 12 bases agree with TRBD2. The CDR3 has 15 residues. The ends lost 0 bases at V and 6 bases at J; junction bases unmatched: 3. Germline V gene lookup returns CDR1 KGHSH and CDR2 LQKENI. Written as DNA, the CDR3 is TGTGCCAGCTCACCACCGCCTAGCGGGAGGGGCGAGCAGTACTTC. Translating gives CASSPPPSGRGEQYF. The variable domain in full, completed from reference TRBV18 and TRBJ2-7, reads NAGVMQNPRHLVRRRGQEARLRCSPMKGHSHVYWYRQLPEEGLKFMVYLQKENIIDESGMPKERFSAEFPKEGPSILRIQQVVRGDSAAYFCASSPPPSGRGEQYFGPGTRLTVT.

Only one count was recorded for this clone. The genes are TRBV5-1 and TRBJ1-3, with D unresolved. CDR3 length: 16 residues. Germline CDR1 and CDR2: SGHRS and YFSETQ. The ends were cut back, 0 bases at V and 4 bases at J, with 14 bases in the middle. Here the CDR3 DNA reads TGCGCCAGCAGCTTGGCCGGTGCAGCGCACGGAAACACCATATATTTT. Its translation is CASSLAGAAHGNTIYF.

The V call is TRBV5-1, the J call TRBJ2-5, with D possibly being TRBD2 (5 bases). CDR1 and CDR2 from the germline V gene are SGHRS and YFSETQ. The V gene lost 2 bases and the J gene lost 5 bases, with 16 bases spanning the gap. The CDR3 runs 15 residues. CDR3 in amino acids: CASSLVAGSSETQYF. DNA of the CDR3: TGCGCCAGCAGCTTAGTGGCGGGCTCCTCGGAGACCCAGTACTTC.

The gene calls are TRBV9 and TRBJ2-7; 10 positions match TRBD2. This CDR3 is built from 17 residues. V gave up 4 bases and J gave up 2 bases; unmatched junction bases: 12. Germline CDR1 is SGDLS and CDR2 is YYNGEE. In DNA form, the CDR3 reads TGTGCCAGCAGCCCCTACTTAGCGGGAGGAGGGCCCTACGAGCAGTACTTC. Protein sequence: CASSPYLAGGGPYEQYF.